This T cell receptor (beta chain) was recovered during a study of technical replicates of blood from four donors. This table comes from immunoSEQ multiplex PCR, and its TCRdb copy is limited to in-frame clones, with some not included. The sample carries over 60,000 clones, roughly nine tenths recorded once. This TCR was recovered from a human donor in good health. Some clones in this sample may be carry-over from other donors' samples. The sample was PBMCs.

The CDR3 loop reads CASSQDGADTQYF. DNA for the CDR3: TGCGCCAGCAGCCAAGACGGGGCAGATACGCAGTATTTT. The chain joins TRBV4-3 to TRBJ2-3; D perhaps matches TRBD2 (5 bases). Per the germline V gene, CDR1 is LGHNA and CDR2 is YSLEER. Trimming took 0 bases from V and 4 from J, leaving 5 bases between them. CDR3 length: 13 residues.